This paragraph reports one TCR beta chain. This sample stems from a study of OX40 agonist ivuxolimab in advanced cancers. This table comes from immunoSEQ multiplex PCR, and its TCRdb copy is limited to in-frame clones, with some not included. The profile covers 70,000 to 85,000 clones, with 94% appearing a single time and approximately 11% taken by the ten largest. This material consisted of CD4+ or CD8+ T cells sorted from blood, taken in a trial of the OX40 agonist ivuxolimab. This TCR derives from an adult with an advanced solid tumor such as melanoma, head and neck, liver or kidney cancer.

The CDR3 is CASSLGERQLNTEAFF. In DNA, the CDR3 is TGCGCCAGCAGCTTGGGTGAGCGACAGCTGAACACTGAAGCTTTCTTT. The rearrangement uses TRBV5-1 and TRBJ1-1; D is perhaps TRBD1 (5 bases). The CDR3 contains 16 residues. V dropped 0 bases and J dropped 0 bases, with 12 bases sitting between them. Germline-derived CDR1 and CDR2 are SGHRS and YFSETQ.